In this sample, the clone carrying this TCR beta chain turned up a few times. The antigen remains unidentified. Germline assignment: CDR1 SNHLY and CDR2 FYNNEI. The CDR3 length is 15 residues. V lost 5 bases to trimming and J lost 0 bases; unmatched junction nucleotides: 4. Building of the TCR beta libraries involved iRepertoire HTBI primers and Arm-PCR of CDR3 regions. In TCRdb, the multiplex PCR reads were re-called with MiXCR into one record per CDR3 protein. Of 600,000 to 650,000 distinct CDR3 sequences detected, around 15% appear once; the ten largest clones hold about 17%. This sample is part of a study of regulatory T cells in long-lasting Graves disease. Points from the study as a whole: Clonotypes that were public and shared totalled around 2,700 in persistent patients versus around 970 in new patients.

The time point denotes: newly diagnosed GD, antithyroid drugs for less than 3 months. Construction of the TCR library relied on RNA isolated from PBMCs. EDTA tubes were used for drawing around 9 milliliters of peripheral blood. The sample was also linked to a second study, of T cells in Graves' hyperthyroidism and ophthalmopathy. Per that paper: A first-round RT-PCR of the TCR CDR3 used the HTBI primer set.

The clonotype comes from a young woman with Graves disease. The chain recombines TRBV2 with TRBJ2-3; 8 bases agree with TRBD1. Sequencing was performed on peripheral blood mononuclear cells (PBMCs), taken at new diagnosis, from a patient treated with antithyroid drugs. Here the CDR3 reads CASSSQGASTDTQYF. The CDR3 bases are TGTGCCAGCAGTTCTCAGGGGGCCAGCACAGATACGCAGTATTTT. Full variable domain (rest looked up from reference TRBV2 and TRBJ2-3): EPEVTQTPSHQVTQMGQEVILRCVPISNHLYFYWYRQILGQKVEFLVSFYNNEISEKSEIFDDQFSVERPDGSNFTLKIRSTKLEDSAMYFCASSSQGASTDTQYFGPGTRLTVL.